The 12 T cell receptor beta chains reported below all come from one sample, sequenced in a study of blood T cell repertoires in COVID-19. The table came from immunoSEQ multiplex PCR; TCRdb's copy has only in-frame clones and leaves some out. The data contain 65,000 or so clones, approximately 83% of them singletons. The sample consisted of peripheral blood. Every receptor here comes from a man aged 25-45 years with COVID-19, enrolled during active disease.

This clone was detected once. The CDR3 spells CASSDRDKSNEKLFF. Here the CDR3 DNA reads TGTGCCAGCAGCGACAGGGACAAGTCCAATGAAAAACTGTTTTTT. The rearrangement uses TRBV3-1 (or the pseudogene TRBV3-2) and TRBJ1-4; 7 positions agree with TRBD1. Germline trimming cut 5 bases from V and 5 bases from J; bases unmatched to any gene: 8. CDR1 and CDR2 from the germline V gene are LGHDT and YNNKEL (reference sequence). The CDR3 consists of 15 residues.

The CDR3 DNA reads TGTGCCAGCAGCCAAGATCCAGAAACCTACAATGAGCAGTTCTTC. Residues: CASSQDPETYNEQFF. The chain recombines TRBV3-1 (or the pseudogene TRBV3-2) with TRBJ2-1; D remains unclear. The germline V and J ends were trimmed by 0 bases and 2 bases, with 8 bases remaining between them. The CDR3 loop spans 15 amino acids. Germline V lookup: CDR1 LGHDT, CDR2 YNNKEL (reference sequence).

The CDR3 DNA reads TGTGCCAGCAGCCGGCTTGGGAGTAGCTACGAGCAGTACTTC. This codes for CASSRLGSSYEQYF. V and J are TRBV6-2 or TRBV6-3 and TRBJ2-7, with D perhaps matching TRBD2 (5 bases). CDR1 and CDR2 (germline): MNHEY, SVGEGT. V lost 6 bases, J lost 3 bases, and 15 bases lay in between. The CDR3 is 14 amino acids.

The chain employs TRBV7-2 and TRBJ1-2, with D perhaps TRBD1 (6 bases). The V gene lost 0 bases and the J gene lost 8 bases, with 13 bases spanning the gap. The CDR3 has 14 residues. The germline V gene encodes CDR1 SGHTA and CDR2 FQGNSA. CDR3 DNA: TGTGCCAGCAGCTTAGCGCTACAGGGTGAAGGCTACACCTTC. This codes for CASSLALQGEGYTF. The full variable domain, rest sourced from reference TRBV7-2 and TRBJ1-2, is GAGVSQSPSNKVTEKGKDVELRCDPISGHTALYWYRQSLGQGLEFLIYFQGNSAPDKSGLPSDRFSAERTGGSVSTLTIQRTQQEDSAVYLCASSLALQGEGYTFGSGTRLTVV.

The CDR3 protein is CASSLDPGLGTQYF. DNA for the CDR3: TGTGCCAGCAGCTTAGATCCGGGACTGGGGACCCAGTACTTC. This chain uses TRBV7-2 with TRBJ2-5, with a tentative D call TRBD2 (6 bases). Trimming left V 1 base short and J 7 bases short, with 13 bases between. CDR3 length: 14 residues. Germline-derived CDR1 and CDR2 are SGHTA and FQGNSA.

CDR3 amino acids: CASSFRRDRATNEKLFF. The DNA for the CDR3 is TGTGCCAGCAGCTTTCGCAGGGATCGGGCAACTAATGAAAAACTGTTTTTT. The chain has TRBV11-2 and TRBJ1-4; D perhaps matches TRBD1 (5 bases). Germline CDR1 and CDR2: SGHAT and FQNNGV. The V end lost 3 bases, the J end lost 0 bases, and 14 bases lay between the germline ends. The CDR3 runs 17 residues. Filled out from reference TRBV11-2 and TRBJ1-4, the complete variable domain reads EAGVAQSPRYKIIEKRQSVAFWCNPISGHATLYWYQQILGQGPKLLIQFQNNGVVDDSQLPKDRFSAERLKGVDSTLKIQPAKLEDSAVYLCASSFRRDRATNEKLFFGSGTQLSVL.

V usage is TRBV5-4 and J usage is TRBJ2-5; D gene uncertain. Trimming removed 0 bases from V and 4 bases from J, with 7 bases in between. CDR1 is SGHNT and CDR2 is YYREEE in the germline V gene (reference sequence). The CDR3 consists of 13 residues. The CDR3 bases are TGTGCCAGCAGCTTGGACGAGTCAGAGACCCAGTACTTC. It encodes CASSLDESETQYF.

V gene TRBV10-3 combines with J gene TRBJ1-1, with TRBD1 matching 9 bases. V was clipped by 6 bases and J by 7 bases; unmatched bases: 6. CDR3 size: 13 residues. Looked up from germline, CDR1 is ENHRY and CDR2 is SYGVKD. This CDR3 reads CAISGDRGYEAFF. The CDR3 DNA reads TGTGCCATCAGCGGAGACAGGGGGTATGAAGCTTTCTTT.

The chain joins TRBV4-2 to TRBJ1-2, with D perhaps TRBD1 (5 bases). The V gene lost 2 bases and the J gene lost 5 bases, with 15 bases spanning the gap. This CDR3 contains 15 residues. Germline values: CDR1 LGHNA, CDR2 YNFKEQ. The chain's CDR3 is CASSQPGQVGYGYTF. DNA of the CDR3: TGTGCCAGCAGCCAACCTGGACAAGTGGGGTATGGCTACACCTTC.

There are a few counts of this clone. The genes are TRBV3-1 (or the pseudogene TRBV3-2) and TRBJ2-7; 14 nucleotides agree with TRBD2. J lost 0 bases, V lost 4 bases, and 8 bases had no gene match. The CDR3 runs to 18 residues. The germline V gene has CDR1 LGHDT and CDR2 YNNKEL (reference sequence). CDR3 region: CASSLRTSGRPSSYEQYF. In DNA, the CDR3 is TGTGCCAGCAGCCTCCGGACTAGCGGGAGGCCGAGCTCCTACGAGCAGTACTTC.

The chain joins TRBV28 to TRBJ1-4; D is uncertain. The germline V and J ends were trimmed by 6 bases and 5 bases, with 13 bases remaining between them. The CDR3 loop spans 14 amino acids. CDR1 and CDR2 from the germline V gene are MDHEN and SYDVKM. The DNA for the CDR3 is TGTGCCAGCAGCCCGCAGGTGCTGAATGAAAAACTGTTTTTT. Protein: CASSPQVLNEKLFF.

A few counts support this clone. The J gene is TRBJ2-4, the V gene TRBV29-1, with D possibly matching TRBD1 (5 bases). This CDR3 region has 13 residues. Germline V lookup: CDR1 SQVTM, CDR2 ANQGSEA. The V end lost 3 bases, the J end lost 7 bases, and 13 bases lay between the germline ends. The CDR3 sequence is CSVDDGAANIQYF. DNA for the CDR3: TGCAGCGTTGACGATGGGGCGGCCAACATTCAGTACTTC.